This record concerns one T cell receptor beta chain sequence. Here immunoSEQ multiplex PCR was the method, and the copy in TCRdb shows in-frame clones only, minus some. The sample has approximately 340,000 clones, about 74% seen once; the top ten hold about a tenth. Germline-derived CDR1 and CDR2 are MGHRA and YSYEKL. CDR3 length: 16 amino acids. Trimming removed 2 bases from V and 1 base from J, with 11 bases in between. The entry originates in a study of shared clonotypes between healthy human individuals. The sequence came from a man younger than 45 in good health. V and J are TRBV4-1 and TRBJ2-2, with D perhaps matching TRBD1 (6 bases). What was sequenced was memory CD4+ T cells sorted from blood. Subset described: CD45RA-negative fraction. The CDR3 DNA reads as TGCGCCAGCAGCCAAAAAGGCAGGGGGAACACCGGGGAGCTGTTTTTT. Its protein product is CASSQKGRGNTGELFF.